This entry lists 19 T cell receptor beta chains sequenced from one sample in a study of blood T cells in healthy people across ages. For the second PCR, which ran for roughly 7 to 11 cycles, a sample-barcoded 5' primer and a J-beta primer mix were used. TCRdb independently ran MiXCR on the 5' RACE reads; one entry per CDR3 protein. Altogether 800,000 to 950,000 distinct CDR3 sequences are present, 25% to 30% being singletons, with the ten largest covering roughly 10%. These data are also associated with another study on T cells of mothers and their children.

The sequenced sample consisted of blood. The origin of the receptors is a woman between 35 and 50 years old in good health.

This clonotype has ten or more counts. The chain is built from TRBV15 and TRBJ2-7; TRBD1 matches at 9 bases. Germline loops: CDR1 LNHNV, CDR2 YYDKDF (reference sequence). The CDR3 sequence is 16 residues long. V lost 0 bases and J lost 1; bases outside the gene matches: 4. DNA of the CDR3: TGTGCCACCAGCAGAGAGGGACAGGGACATTCCTACGAGCAGTACTTC. Amino acids: CATSREGQGHSYEQYF. Supplemented by reference TRBV15 and TRBJ2-7, the full variable domain reads DAMVIQNPRYQVTQFGKPVTLSCSQTLNHNVMYWYQQKSSQAPKLLFHYYDKDFNNEADTPDNFQSRRPNTSFCFLDIRSPGLGDTAMYLCATSREGQGHSYEQYFGPGTRLTVT.

In regard to this clonotype: One end of the junction is discordant with germline, which a read error may explain. This chain uses TRBV13 with TRBJ1-2; 11 bases match TRBD1. The CDR3 loop spans 14 amino acids. Germline values: CDR1 PRHDT, CDR2 FYEKMQ (reference sequence). The CDR3 bases are TGTGCCAGCAGCCTAGGGACAGGGGGGACTGGCTACACCTTC. Translated: CASSLGTGGTGYTF.

This clonotype has more than one count but fewer than ten. The CDR3 is CASSQPDKDRGSPLHF. In nucleotides, the CDR3 is TGCGCCAGCAGCCAACCAGACAAGGACAGGGGTTCACCCCTCCACTTT. The chain employs TRBV4-1 and TRBJ1-6, with 9 bases that match TRBD1. The CDR3 is 16 residues long. The junction had 8 bases not matched to a gene; V was cut back by 2 bases and J by 9 bases. Germline V gives CDR1 MGHRA, CDR2 YSYEKL.

In its sample, this clonotype was seen many times. The chain links TRBV5-1 to TRBJ2-7, with D possibly being TRBD2 (6 bases). Germline CDR1 is SGHRS and CDR2 is YFSETQ. Trimming took off 1 base at V and 6 bases at J, with 17 bases between the two ends. The CDR3 contains 15 residues. CDR3 DNA: TGCGCCAGCAGCTTGACGGGGGTTTCAGGTTTCGAGCAGTACTTC. Translation gives CASSLTGVSGFEQYF. Together with reference TRBV5-1 and TRBJ2-7, the CDR3 gives the full variable domain: KAGVTQTPRYLIKTRGQQVTLSCSPISGHRSVSWYQQTPGQGLQFLFEYFSETQRNKGNFPGRFSGRQFSNSRSEMNVSTLELGDSALYLCASSLTGVSGFEQYFGPGTRLTVT.

The chain joins TRBV6-6 to TRBJ2-1; 8 positions agree with TRBD2. Germline lookup yields CDR1 MNHNY and CDR2 SVGAGI (reference sequence). J gave up 10 bases and V 6 bases, and 11 bases lay outside the gene matches. The CDR3 is 14 amino acids. The CDR3 reads CASSQDGGAREQFF. The CDR3 DNA sequence: TGTGCCAGCAGCCAAGACGGGGGGGCAAGGGAGCAGTTCTTC.

This clonotype occurred many times. V is TRBV7-2 and J is TRBJ2-7; no reliable D call. CDR3 length: 12 residues. V was cut by 3 bases and J by 7 bases, with 10 bases left in between. Per germline, CDR1 SGHTA and CDR2 FQGNSA. The CDR3, as DNA: TGTGCCAGCAGCTTCCGGTCCGGTGAGCAGTACTTC. Translation gives CASSFRSGEQYF. The full variable domain, in which reference TRBV7-2 and TRBJ2-7 provide the parts outside the CDR3, is GAGVSQSPSNKVTEKGKDVELRCDPISGHTALYWYRQSLGQGLEFLIYFQGNSAPDKSGLPSDRFSAERTGGSVSTLTIQRTQQEDSAVYLCASSFRSGEQYFGPGTRLTVT.

The V gene is TRBV7-9, the J gene TRBJ1-2; 9 positions match TRBD1. CDR1 SEHNR and CDR2 FQNEAQ come from the germline V gene (reference sequence). J gave up 6 bases and V 5 bases, and 10 bases lay outside the gene matches. CDR3 length equals 15 residues. The CDR3 DNA is TGTGCCAGCAGCCGAGGGGAACAGGGGGCTAATGGCTACACCTTC. Its protein product is CASSRGEQGANGYTF.

This chain's CDR3 is CASSRDISYGYTF. In DNA form, the CDR3 reads TGTGCCAGCAGCAGGGACATCAGCTATGGCTACACCTTC. V gene TRBV12-3 or TRBV12-4 combines with J gene TRBJ1-2; D perhaps matches TRBD1 (6 bases). The V end was cut by 6 bases, the J end by 4 bases, with 12 bases between. The CDR3 contains 13 residues.

This rearrangement joins TRBV6-6 to TRBJ2-5; no definite D call. This CDR3 spans 13 amino acids. Per germline, CDR1 MNHNY and CDR2 SVGAGI (reference sequence). Trimming took 3 bases from V and 4 from J, leaving 9 bases between them. The CDR3 bases are TGTGCCAGCAGTTATAACCGGCCAGAGACCCAGTACTTC. This encodes CASSYNRPETQYF.

In the case of this clonotype: With a much larger clone just one base away, this may be a read error. The chain combines TRBV7-9 with TRBJ2-1; TRBD1 matches 9 bases. The germline gives CDR1 SEHNR, CDR2 FQNEAQ (reference sequence). The CDR3 loop spans 16 amino acids. V was clipped by 4 bases and J by 2 bases; unmatched bases: 6. Written as DNA, the CDR3 is TGTGCCAGCAGCTCCATTACAGGGGGCCCCTACAATGAGCAGTTCTTC. Translated, it gives CASSSITGGPYNEQFF.

The chain links TRBV5-1 to TRBJ2-3; the match to TRBD2 covers 7 bases. Germline CDR1 reads SGHRS; CDR2 reads YFSETQ. The V segment lost 4 bases and the J segment 2 bases; nucleotides outside the gene matches: 10. The length of the CDR3 is 16 residues. The CDR3 coding sequence is TGCGCCAGCAGCCCGGAGGGAGGGACGAACACAGATACGCAGTATTTT. This encodes CASSPEGGTNTDTQYF.

The chain uses TRBV5-5 and TRBJ2-1, with 11 bases that match TRBD2. The length of the CDR3 is 16 residues. Unmatched junction bases numbered 4, after V lost 3 bases and J lost 2 bases. CDR1 SGHKS and CDR2 YYEKEE come from the germline V gene (reference sequence). CDR3 sequence (DNA): TGTGCCAGCAGCTATACTAGCGGGGGTCCCTACAATGAGCAGTTCTTC. This gives the protein CASSYTSGGPYNEQFF.

The table lists this clonotype with a few counts. The chain combines TRBV5-6 with TRBJ2-1; 9 bases are shared with TRBD1. The V gene's germline CDR1 is SGHDT and CDR2 YYEEEE. The CDR3 length is 16 residues. The junction had 6 bases not matched to a gene; V was cut back by 0 bases and J by 5 bases. Here the CDR3 reads CASSLAGTGLDNEQFF. CDR3 coding DNA: TGTGCCAGCAGCTTGGCCGGGACAGGGTTGGACAATGAGCAGTTCTTC.

J is TRBJ2-5 and V is TRBV6-5; D gene unclear. CDR1 and CDR2 from the germline V gene are MNHEY and SVGAGI. V lost 2 bases, J lost 11 bases, and 21 bases lay in between. The CDR3 consists of 15 residues. The CDR3 nucleotides read TGTGCCAGCAGTTACAAGGACGGGTGGAGCGAAGAGCAGTACTTC. This translates into CASSYKDGWSEEQYF.

The CDR3 region has the DNA TGTGCCAGCAGCTCAGCGATTTTGTGGGACTACGAGCAGTACTTC. Residues: CASSSAILWDYEQYF. The chain couples TRBV7-8 to TRBJ2-7, with no clear D. CDR3 length: 15 amino acids. From germline, CDR1 is SGHVS and CDR2 FQNEAQ. V was pared by 4 bases and J by 3 bases, with 16 bases between.

The rearrangement uses TRBV4-3 and TRBJ2-7; 7 bases align to TRBD1. This CDR3 is built from 15 residues. CDR1 LGHNA and CDR2 YSLEER come from the germline V gene. Unmatched junction bases numbered 6, after V lost 0 bases and J lost 4 bases. In nucleotides, the CDR3 is TGCGCCAGCAGCCAAGAGATGACAGGGCAATACGAGCAGTACTTC. Protein sequence: CASSQEMTGQYEQYF.

This clonotype was found once. A junction end diverges from the germline sequence, so it may reflect a read error. J is TRBJ1-6 and V is TRBV5-5; possible D gene TRBD1, 6 bases. Germline V gene sequence: CDR1 SGHKS, CDR2 YYEKEE (reference sequence). The CDR3 has 15 residues. The CDR3 region is CASSALGAPYSPPHF. The CDR3 DNA follows: TGTGCCAGCAGCGCCTTGGGGGCCCCTTATTCACCCCCCCACTTT.

This clonotype was counted at least ten times. V gene TRBV15 combines with J gene TRBJ2-3; possibly TRBD1 or TRBD2 for D (5 bases each). CDR1 is LNHNV, CDR2 YYDKDF, per germline (reference sequence). Between the trimmed V and J ends, which lost 5 bases and 6 bases, there was a span of 24 bases. The CDR3 has 17 residues. CDR3 DNA sequence: TGTGCCACCAGCGGGGACCCAGGGATGTCATTTTCCGATACGCAGTATTTT. Its translation: CATSGDPGMSFSDTQYF.

This clonotype appeared a few times. The chain has TRBV28 and TRBJ1-2, with D possibly matching TRBD1 (5 bases). The ends were cut back, 5 bases at V and 7 bases at J, with 23 bases in the middle. This CDR3 spans 16 amino acids. The germline V gene encodes CDR1 MDHEN and CDR2 SYDVKM. CDR3 bases: TGTGCCAGCAGTCAAGGGGCTCAGGGCCCTATAGGTGGCTACACCTTC. Translation: CASSQGAQGPIGGYTF.